This entry features one T cell receptor (beta chain) sequence. This entry comes from a study of breast tumors, draining lymph nodes, adjacent tissues. The CDR3 has 16 residues. V shed 5 bases and J 1 base; nucleotides not matched to a gene: 7. Looked up from germline, CDR1 is PRHDT and CDR2 is FYEKMQ (reference sequence). TCRdb processed the multiplex PCR reads anew with MiXCR; each CDR3 protein has one entry. The sample contains approximately 40,000 distinct CDR3 sequences, around 35% of which appear only once. Sequenced input: breast tumor tissue. The receptor was derived from a female donor with breast cancer. Some clones in this sample may be carry-over from other donors' samples. The chain links TRBV13 to TRBJ2-5; 10 bases align to TRBD2. The CDR3 loop reads CASSPTSGTLQETQYF. The CDR3 bases are TGTGCCAGCAGCCCAACTAGCGGGACCCTCCAAGAGACCCAGTACTTC. Combining the CDR3 with reference TRBV13 and TRBJ2-5 gives the whole variable domain AAGVIQSPRHLIKEKRETATLKCYPIPRHDTVYWYQQGPGQDPQFLISFYEKMQSDKGSIPDRFSAQQFSDYHSELNMSSLELGDSALYFCASSPTSGTLQETQYFGPGTRLLVL.